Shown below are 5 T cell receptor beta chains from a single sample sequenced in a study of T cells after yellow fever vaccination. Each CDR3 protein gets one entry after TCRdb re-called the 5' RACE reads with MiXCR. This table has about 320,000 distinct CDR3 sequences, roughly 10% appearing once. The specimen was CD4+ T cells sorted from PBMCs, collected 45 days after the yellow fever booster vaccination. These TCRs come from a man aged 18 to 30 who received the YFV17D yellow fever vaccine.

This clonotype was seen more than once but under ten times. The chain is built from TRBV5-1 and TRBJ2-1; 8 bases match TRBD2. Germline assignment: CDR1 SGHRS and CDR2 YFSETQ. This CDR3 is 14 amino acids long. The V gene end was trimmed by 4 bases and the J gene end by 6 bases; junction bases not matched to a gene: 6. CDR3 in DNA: TGCGCCAGCAGCCCCGGGGGGGCCCGCAATGAGCAGTTCTTC. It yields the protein CASSPGGARNEQFF.

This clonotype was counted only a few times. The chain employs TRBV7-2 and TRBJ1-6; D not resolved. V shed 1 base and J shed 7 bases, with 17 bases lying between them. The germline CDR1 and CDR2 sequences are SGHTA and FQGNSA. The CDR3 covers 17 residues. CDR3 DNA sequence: TGTGCCAGCAGCTTAGATGGCAGCCTTTTACTAAATTCACCCCTCCACTTT. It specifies CASSLDGSLLLNSPLHF.

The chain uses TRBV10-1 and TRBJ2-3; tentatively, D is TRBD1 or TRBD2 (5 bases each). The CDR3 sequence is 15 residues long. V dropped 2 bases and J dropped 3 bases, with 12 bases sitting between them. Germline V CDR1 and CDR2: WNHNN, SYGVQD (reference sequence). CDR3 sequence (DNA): TGCGCCAGCAGTGAGGGGGGTACGAGTACAGATACGCAGTATTTT. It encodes CASSEGGTSTDTQYF.

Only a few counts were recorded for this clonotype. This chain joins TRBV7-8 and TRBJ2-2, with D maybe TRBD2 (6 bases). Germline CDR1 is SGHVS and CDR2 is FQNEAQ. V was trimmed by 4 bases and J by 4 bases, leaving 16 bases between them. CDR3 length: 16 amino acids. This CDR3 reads CASSSMGQGGTGELFF. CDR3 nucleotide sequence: TGTGCCAGCAGCTCTATGGGGCAGGGAGGCACCGGGGAGCTGTTTTTT.

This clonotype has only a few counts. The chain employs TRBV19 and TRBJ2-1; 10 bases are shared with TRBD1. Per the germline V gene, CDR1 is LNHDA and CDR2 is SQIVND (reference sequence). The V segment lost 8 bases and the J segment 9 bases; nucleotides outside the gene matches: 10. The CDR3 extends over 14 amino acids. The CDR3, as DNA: TGTGCCAGTGACCGGGACAGGGGAGGCAGTGAGCAGTTCTTC. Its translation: CASDRDRGGSEQFF. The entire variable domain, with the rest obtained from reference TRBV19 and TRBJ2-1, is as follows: DGGITQSPKYLFRKEGQNVTLSCEQNLNHDAMYWYRQDPGQGLRLIYYSQIVNDFQKGDIAEGYSVSREKKESFPLTVTSAQKNPTAFYLCASDRDRGGSEQFFGPGTRLTVL.